The rows below give T cell receptor beta chains drawn from one sample of a study of cytomegalovirus exposure and HLA in healthy donors. Clones were read by immunoSEQ multiplex PCR, and TCRdb kept only the in-frame ones, dropping some. The data show approximately 290,000 clones, 80% seen once. Source material: PBMCs. Receptors originate from a girl aged 2 to 9 in good health and CMV-seronegative. The CDR3 runs from the conserved cysteine through the conserved F or W. Fields, in order: CDR3 DNA, CDR3 protein, clone size, D gene, J gene, V gene. D genes are given only for firm matches. Clone size is stated in some rows and not others, as once, few, many or a class when expanded.

DNA: TGCGCCAGCAGCCCCACAACCAAATTGAACACTGAAGCTTTCTTT
CDR3: CASSPTTKLNTEAFF
size: few
D: NA
J: TRBJ1-1
V: TRBV5-1

DNA: TGCGCCAGCAGCCAAGTCTTATATGACAATGAGCAGTTCTTC
CDR3: CASSQVLYDNEQFF
size: NA
D: NA
J: TRBJ2-1
V: TRBV4-1

DNA: TGTGCCAGCAGTATACGGACAGGGATCGGCAACATTCAGTACTTC
CDR3: CASSIRTGIGNIQYF
size: NA
D: TRBD1
J: TRBJ2-4
V: TRBV27

DNA: TGTGCCAGCAGCCAACGAGGACTAGCGGGGTTTGTCTACAATGAGCAGTTCTTC
CDR3: CASSQRGLAGFVYNEQFF
size: few
D: TRBD2
J: TRBJ2-1
V: TRBV11-2

DNA: TGTGCCATCAGCGACTGGGCCAAAGGGGAAAACATTCAGTACTTC
CDR3: CAISDWAKGENIQYF
size: NA
D: NA
J: TRBJ2-4
V: TRBV10-3

DNA: TGTGCCACCAGCAATCACAGGGGATGGGGCACCGGGGAGCTGTTTTTT
CDR3: CATSNHRGWGTGELFF
size: NA
D: TRBD1
J: TRBJ2-2
V: TRBV15

DNA: TGCGCCAGCAGCCTTGCAGGCAATCAGCCCCAGCATTTT
CDR3: CASSLAGNQPQHF
size: NA
D: NA
J: TRBJ1-5
V: TRBV5-1

DNA: TGTGCCACCAGCAACCCCTCCGGAGGTCGTACTGAAGCTTTCTTT
CDR3: CATSNPSGGRTEAFF
size: NA
D: NA
J: TRBJ1-1
V: TRBV15

DNA: TGTGCCAACCCGGGAATAGGGCGGACAGGTAGGATTGATGGCTACACCTTC
CDR3: CANPGIGRTGRIDGYTF
size: NA
D: TRBD1
J: TRBJ1-2
V: TRBV10-3

DNA: TGCAGCGTTGGAAGTCAGGGGGCGGTTGGCTACACCTTC
CDR3: CSVGSQGAVGYTF
size: NA
D: TRBD1
J: TRBJ1-2
V: TRBV29-1

DNA: TGCAGCGTGGGCGGAGTGCAACGCGGACTAGCGGGATCTAGCCCCTACGAGCAGTACTTC
CDR3: CSVGGVQRGLAGSSPYEQYF
size: NA
D: TRBD2
J: TRBJ2-7
V: TRBV29-1

DNA: TGTGTCAGCAGTCTCACACAGGGGTTCGCCGGGGAGCTGTTTTTT
CDR3: CVSSLTQGFAGELFF
size: NA
D: TRBD1
J: TRBJ2-2
V: TRBV28

DNA: TGTTCCAGCAACCCGACAGGGAGTATCCTGGATACGCAGTATTTT
CDR3: CSSNPTGSILDTQYF
size: NA
D: TRBD1
J: TRBJ2-3
V: TRBV7-9

DNA: TGTGCCAGCAGCTCCCTTAGCGGGGGCCTTCGTGGTGAGCAGTTCTTC
CDR3: CASSSLSGGLRGEQFF
size: NA
D: TRBD2
J: TRBJ2-1
V: TRBV5-8

DNA: TGTGCCAGCTCCTGGGGAGGTTCCTACGAGCAGTACTTC
CDR3: CASSWGGSYEQYF
size: NA
D: NA
J: TRBJ2-7
V: TRBV28

DNA: TGTGCCAGCAGTTTATCGGGTACAGGGGAAGCTGATACGCAGTATTTT
CDR3: CASSLSGTGEADTQYF
size: NA
D: TRBD1
J: TRBJ2-3
V: TRBV27

DNA: TGTGCCAGCAGCTTACAGGGCCATCAGCCCCAGCATTTT
CDR3: CASSLQGHQPQHF
size: once
D: NA
J: TRBJ1-5
V: TRBV7-9

DNA: TGTGCCAGCAGCTTCCGCGAACTTGGCTACGAGCAGTACTTC
CDR3: CASSFRELGYEQYF
size: NA
D: NA
J: TRBJ2-7
V: TRBV5-5

DNA: TGTGCCAGCAGTTTATGGGGGGAGACCGGGGAGCTGTTTTTT
CDR3: CASSLWGETGELFF
size: NA
D: NA
J: TRBJ2-2
V: TRBV27

DNA: TGTGCCAGTCAGAACACTGAAGCTTTCTTT
CDR3: CASQNTEAFF
size: NA
D: NA
J: TRBJ1-1
V: TRBV2